The 20 T cell receptor beta chains listed next were all sequenced from one sample in a study of cytomegalovirus exposure and HLA in healthy donors (dated by TCRdb to 2017 to 2019). The library relied on the immunoSEQ multiplex PCR assay. TCRdb holds this immuneACCESS table with in-frame rearrangements only. Some clones are missing; in checked studies, unresolved V genes explain under half, and the rest has no known cause. The sample records 150,000 to 250,000 clones, approximately 78% of which are singletons. About 1.2% of the sample goes to the ten largest clones. The sample consisted of PBMCs. The receptors here all came from a woman aged 25 to 39 in good health and CMV-seronegative.

The chain joins TRBV18 to TRBJ2-7; the match to TRBD1 covers 7 bases. The CDR3 contains 14 residues. The germline CDR1 and CDR2 sequences are KGHSH and LQKENI. V trimming: 5 bases; J trimming: 0 bases; junction bases outside the gene matches: 4. In DNA, the CDR3 is TGTGCCAGCTCAACAGGGGACAGCTCCTACGAGCAGTACTTC. Amino acids: CASSTGDSSYEQYF.

The chain has TRBV19 and TRBJ2-7, with 16 bases aligning to TRBD2. V shed 5 bases, J shed 4 bases, and the junction held 11 bases outside the gene matches. Germline V gene data show CDR1 as LNHDA and CDR2 as SQIVND (reference sequence). The CDR3 totals 18 residues. Here the CDR3 DNA reads TGTGCCAGTAGTCCTTCCGGGACTAGCGGGGGGGCCTCGTACGAGCAGTACTTC. This translates into CASSPSGTSGGASYEQYF.

This clone was detected only a few times. This chain links TRBV5-4 with TRBJ2-1; tentative D call: TRBD1 (6 bases). The CDR3 has 12 residues. The ends were cut back, 3 bases at V and 9 bases at J, with 10 bases in the middle. Germline assignment: CDR1 SGHNT and CDR2 YYREEE (reference sequence). The CDR3 region has the DNA TGTGCCAGCAGCTCACAGGGCAGTGAGCAGTTCTTC. Protein sequence: CASSSQGSEQFF.

This chain links TRBV5-8 with TRBJ2-7; possibly TRBD2 for D (5 bases). Germline V gene data show CDR1 as SGHTS and CDR2 as YDEGEE. V lost 0 bases to trimming and J lost 7 bases, with 8 bases between them. The CDR3 runs 12 residues. CDR3 amino acids: CASSLGWEEQYF. For the CDR3, the DNA is TGTGCCAGCAGCTTGGGTTGGGAGGAGCAGTACTTC.

The chain recombines TRBV4-1 with TRBJ2-1, with D hard to call. The length of the CDR3 is 14 residues. Germline assignment: CDR1 MGHRA and CDR2 YSYEKL. Trimming removed 7 bases at V and 6 bases at J, with 16 bases between. The CDR3 nucleotides are TGCGCCAGCACCGCGAAAAGAGGTAGCAATGAGCAGTTCTTC. This translates into CASTAKRGSNEQFF.

This sequence joins TRBV28 and TRBJ1-3; 8 nucleotides line up with TRBD1. Germline values: CDR1 MDHEN, CDR2 SYDVKM. J lost 2 bases, V lost 2 bases, and 11 bases had no gene match. CDR3 length equals 18 residues. Here the CDR3 reads CASSLGGRQGAPGNTIYF. The CDR3 coding sequence is TGTGCCAGCAGTTTAGGGGGCCGGCAGGGGGCGCCTGGAAACACCATATATTTT.

This rearrangement joins TRBV6-6 to TRBJ2-3; tentatively, D is TRBD2 (7 bases). In germline, CDR1 is MNHNY, CDR2 SVGAGI (reference sequence). The CDR3 has 16 residues. V was clipped by 2 bases and J by 1 base, with 13 bases between them. CDR3 residues: CASSYGGGAGTDTQYF. The CDR3 coding sequence is TGTGCCAGCAGTTACGGTGGGGGGGCCGGCACAGATACGCAGTATTTT.

The chain combines TRBV19 with TRBJ2-1; D is ambiguous. This CDR3 comprises 15 residues. Trimming left V 6 bases short and J 0 bases short, with 12 bases between. Germline CDR1 and CDR2: LNHDA and SQIVND (reference sequence). CDR3 DNA sequence: TGTGCCAGTAGCACCCCGTGGAGCTCCTACAATGAGCAGTTCTTC. This sequence encodes CASSTPWSSYNEQFF.

The CDR3 nucleotides read TGTGCCAGCAGCACTAGCGGGGGACAGGGATACGAGCAGTACTTC. Translating gives CASSTSGGQGYEQYF. The chain combines TRBV7-9 with TRBJ2-7, with 11 bases matching TRBD2. Trimming cost V 5 bases and J 4 bases; bases outside gene matches: 7. Germline V gene data show CDR1 as SEHNR and CDR2 as FQNEAQ (reference sequence). The length of the CDR3 is 15 residues.

The V call is TRBV7-3, the J call TRBJ2-3; 8 nucleotides agree with TRBD1. CDR3 length: 16 amino acids. The junction had 9 bases not matched to a gene; V was cut back by 5 bases and J by 2 bases. Germline-derived CDR1 and CDR2 are SGHTA and FQGTGA. CDR3 residues: CASSQGAGAYTDTQYF. CDR3 sequence (DNA): TGTGCCAGCAGCCAGGGGGCAGGGGCGTACACAGATACGCAGTATTTT.

This rearrangement joins TRBV7-9 to TRBJ2-7; tentative D call: TRBD2 (6 bases). Germline-derived CDR1 and CDR2 are SEHNR and FQNEAQ (reference sequence). V lost 1 base and J 4 bases, leaving 17 bases between the germline ends. CDR3 length: 16 residues. The CDR3 protein is CASSLEVAGRGYEQYF. CDR3 in DNA: TGTGCCAGCAGCTTAGAGGTGGCGGGGCGGGGTTACGAGCAGTACTTC.

J is TRBJ2-6 and V is TRBV18; D is possibly TRBD2 (6 bases). This CDR3 has 14 residues. V gave up 5 bases and J gave up 2 bases, with 7 bases separating them. Germline V gene lookup returns CDR1 KGHSH and CDR2 LQKENI. CDR3 sequence reads: CASSWEAGANVLTF. CDR3 DNA sequence: TGTGCCAGCTCATGGGAGGCTGGGGCCAACGTCCTGACTTTC.

V usage is TRBV7-7 and J usage is TRBJ2-1; the match to TRBD2 covers 7 bases. The CDR3 has 13 residues. Germline-derived CDR1 and CDR2 are SSHAT and FNYEAQ (reference sequence). Germline trimming cut 0 bases from V and 9 bases from J; bases unmatched to any gene: 2. The CDR3 DNA is TGTGCCAGCAGCTTAGCGAGCGGGATTGAGCAGTTCTTC. Its translation is CASSLASGIEQFF.

In this sample, this clone turned up once. V and J are TRBV5-1 and TRBJ1-4, with D perhaps matching TRBD1 (5 bases). V was trimmed by 3 bases and J by 7 bases, leaving 10 bases between them. In germline, CDR1 is SGHRS, CDR2 YFSETQ. CDR3 length equals 13 residues. Written as DNA, the CDR3 is TGCGCCAGCAGCTCCGGGACTGTTGAAAAACTGTTTTTT. This gives the protein CASSSGTVEKLFF.

V is TRBV6-6 and J is TRBJ1-6; 7 nucleotides align to TRBD1. The CDR3 loop spans 16 amino acids. J gave up 0 bases and V 6 bases, and 5 bases lay outside the gene matches. Germline-derived CDR1 and CDR2 are MNHNY and SVGAGI (reference sequence). The CDR3 spells CASRPWDSSYNSPLHF. CDR3 DNA: TGTGCCAGCAGGCCGTGGGACAGCTCCTATAATTCACCCCTCCACTTT.

The rearrangement joins TRBV6-5 to TRBJ2-5; 9 nucleotides match TRBD1. Germline CDR1 MNHEY, CDR2 SVGAGI. This CDR3 has 16 residues. The ends lost 3 bases at V and 5 bases at J; junction bases unmatched: 10. The CDR3 DNA reads TGTGCCAGCAGTTATTCGACCGGGACAGGGAGGGAGACCCAGTACTTC. This codes for CASSYSTGTGRETQYF.

J is TRBJ1-1 and V is TRBV9; 7 bases fit TRBD1. The germline V gene has CDR1 SGDLS and CDR2 YYNGEE. The CDR3 is made up of 15 amino acids. The junction had 7 bases not matched to a gene; V was cut back by 0 bases and J by 5 bases. CDR3 in amino acids: CASSVEDRVGTEAFF. The CDR3 nucleotides read TGTGCCAGCAGCGTAGAAGACAGGGTGGGGACTGAAGCTTTCTTT.

The chain links TRBV28 to TRBJ1-2; 8 nucleotides match TRBD1. The length of the CDR3 is 16 residues. Germline V gene lookup returns CDR1 MDHEN and CDR2 SYDVKM. The trim removed 1 base at V and 3 bases at J, leaving 7 bases unmatched. The chain's CDR3 is CASSLYQDRADYGYTF. The DNA of the CDR3 is TGTGCCAGCAGTTTATACCAGGACAGGGCCGACTATGGCTACACCTTC.

This clone has only one observation. The rearrangement uses TRBV29-1 and TRBJ2-3, with 7 bases fitting TRBD1. The CDR3 spans 14 residues. Looked up from germline, CDR1 is SQVTM and CDR2 is ANQGSEA. J was trimmed by 1 base and V by 8 bases; bases with no gene match: 9. The CDR3 sequence is CSIDRVIGTDTQYF. CDR3 nucleotides: TGCAGCATCGACAGGGTAATAGGCACAGATACGCAGTATTTT.

In nucleotides, the CDR3 is TGCGCCAGCAGCCAAGGTCTTACACCTCAAGCTTTCTTT. It encodes CASSQGLTPQAFF. This rearrangement joins TRBV4-1 to TRBJ1-1; D is unclear. Per the germline V gene, CDR1 is MGHRA and CDR2 is YSYEKL. Trimming removed 1 base from V and 9 bases from J, with 12 bases in between. The CDR3 extends over 13 amino acids.